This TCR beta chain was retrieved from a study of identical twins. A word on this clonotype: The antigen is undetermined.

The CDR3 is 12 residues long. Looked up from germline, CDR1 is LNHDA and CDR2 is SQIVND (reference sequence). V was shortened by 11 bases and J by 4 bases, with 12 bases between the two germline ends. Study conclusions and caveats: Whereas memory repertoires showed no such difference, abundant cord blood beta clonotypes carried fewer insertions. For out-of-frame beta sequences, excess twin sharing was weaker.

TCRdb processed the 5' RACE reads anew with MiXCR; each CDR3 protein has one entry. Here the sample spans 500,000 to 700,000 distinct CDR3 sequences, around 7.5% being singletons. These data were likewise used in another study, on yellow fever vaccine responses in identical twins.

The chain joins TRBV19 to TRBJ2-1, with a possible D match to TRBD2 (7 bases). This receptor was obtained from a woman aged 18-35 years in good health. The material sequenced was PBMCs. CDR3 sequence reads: CAVRGGYNEQFF. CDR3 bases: TGTGCCGTAAGGGGGGGTTACAATGAGCAGTTCTTC.